This T cell receptor (beta chain) was recorded in a study of technical replicates of blood from a handful of donors. The germline V and J ends were trimmed by 5 bases and 3 bases, with 13 bases remaining between them. Germline-derived CDR1 and CDR2 are SGHNT and YENEEA. The CDR3 has 14 residues. This clone was seen once. Method: immunoSEQ multiplex PCR; TCRdb's copy keeps in-frame clones and lacks some. The sample has 75,000 to 90,000 clones, 90% to 95% seen once. Specimen: T cells isolated from PBMCs. The source of this sequence is a human donor in good health. The V call is TRBV11-3, the J call TRBJ1-1; D possibly corresponds to TRBD1 (6 bases). The CDR3 coding sequence is TGTGCCAGCAGCCCGGGCGGGGGGCACACTGAAGCTTTCTTT. Encoded protein: CASSPGGGHTEAFF.